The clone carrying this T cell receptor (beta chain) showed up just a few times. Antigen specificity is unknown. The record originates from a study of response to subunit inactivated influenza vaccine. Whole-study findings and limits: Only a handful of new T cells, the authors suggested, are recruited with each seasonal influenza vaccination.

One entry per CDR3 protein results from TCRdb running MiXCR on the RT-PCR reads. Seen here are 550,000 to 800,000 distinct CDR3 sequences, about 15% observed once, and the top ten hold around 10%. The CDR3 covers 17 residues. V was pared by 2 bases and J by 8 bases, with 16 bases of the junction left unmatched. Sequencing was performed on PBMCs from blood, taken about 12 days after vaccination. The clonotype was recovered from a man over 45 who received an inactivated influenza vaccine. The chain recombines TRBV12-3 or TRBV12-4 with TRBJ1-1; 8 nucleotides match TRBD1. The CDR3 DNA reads TGTGCCAGCAGTTTAAGCCCGGGGGGCAGGGGGCAGCCCGAAGCTTTCTTT. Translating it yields CASSLSPGGRGQPEAFF.